This T cell receptor (beta chain) was sequenced for a study of T cell responses to AZD1222 COVID-19 vaccine. Findings of the study overall: Clonal diversity was possibly underestimated, and white British individuals and females predominated among donors. Two AZD1222 doses significantly raised spike-specific TCR breadth and depth over controls. Dominant at 160-218 and 743-854, vaccine-associated CD4 TCRs also spanned spike.

A remark on this clone: Its target is unknown.

Sequencing was performed with immunoSEQ multiplex PCR; in TCRdb, only in-frame clones are kept and a portion is missing. The profile shows over 130,000 clones, just over 90% of them singletons. CDR3 length: 13 residues. V dropped 3 bases and J dropped 6 bases, with 10 bases sitting between them. CDR1 is SGHNT, CDR2 YYREEE, per germline (reference sequence). This clonotype originated in an adult in good health. V usage is TRBV5-4 and J usage is TRBJ2-1, with D perhaps TRBD1 (5 bases). The specimen comprised peripheral blood, sampled on day 0 of AZD1222 vaccination. The CDR3 bases are TGTGCCAGCAGCTCAGGACAATCCAATGAGCAGTTCTTC. This codes for CASSSGQSNEQFF.